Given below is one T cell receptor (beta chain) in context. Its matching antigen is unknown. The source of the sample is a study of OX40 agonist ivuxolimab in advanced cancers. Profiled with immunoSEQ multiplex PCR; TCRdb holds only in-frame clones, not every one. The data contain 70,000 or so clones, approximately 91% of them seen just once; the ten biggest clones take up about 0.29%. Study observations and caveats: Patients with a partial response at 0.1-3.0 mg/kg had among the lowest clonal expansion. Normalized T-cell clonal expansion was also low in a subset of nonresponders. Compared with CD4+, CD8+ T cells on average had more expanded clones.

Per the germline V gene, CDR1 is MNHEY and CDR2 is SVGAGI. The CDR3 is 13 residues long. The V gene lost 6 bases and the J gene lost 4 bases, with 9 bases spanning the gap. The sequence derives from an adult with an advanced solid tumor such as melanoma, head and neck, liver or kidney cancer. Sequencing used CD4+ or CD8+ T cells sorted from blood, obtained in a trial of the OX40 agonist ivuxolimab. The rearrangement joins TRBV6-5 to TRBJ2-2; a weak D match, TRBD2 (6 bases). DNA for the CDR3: TGTGCCAGCAGGGCGCGGGGCACCGGGGAGCTGTTTTTT. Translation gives CASRARGTGELFF.